Below, one T cell receptor (beta chain) is given with its context. Its antigen remains unidentified. The CDR3 loop spans 17 amino acids. The ends were cut back, 3 bases at V and 2 bases at J, with 17 bases in the middle. The germline V gene has CDR1 MGHRA and CDR2 YSYEKL. Produced via immunoSEQ multiplex PCR; TCRdb's table is partial and in-frame only. The sample lists 2 million to 2.5 million clones, nearly 97% occurring once. The data belong to a study of shared clonotypes between healthy human individuals. Study-level results: Clonotype sharing among donors, it was expected, would be affected by sequencing depth. Larger estimated richness was generally seen in naive subsets than in memory subsets.

The TCR comes from a young man in good health. The specimen was naive CD4+ T cells sorted from blood. The subset was: CD45RA+ positively selected. The chain is built from TRBV4-1 and TRBJ1-3; tentative D call: TRBD1 (5 bases). Here the CDR3 reads CASSQGGVGPAGNTIYF. The CDR3 DNA reads as TGCGCCAGCAGCCAGGGAGGGGTGGGGCCCGCTGGAAACACCATATATTTT.